What follows describes a single TCR beta chain. The data were taken from a study of Ad26.COV2.S vaccination and SARS-CoV-2 variants. Study-wide context: Ad26.COV2.S arm of COV1001 included the donor. The vaccine Ad26.COV2.S was put into the muscle once, or twice with 56 days between.

Method: immunoSEQ multiplex PCR; TCRdb's copy keeps in-frame clones and lacks some. The sample contains about 350,000 clones, 70% to 90% of which appear only once. Treatment defined: 15 to 20 received Ad26.COV2.S at low or high dose, single or two shots; about 5 received placebo; per-sample allocation not given. Specimens were obtained on day 63 following the first vaccine or placebo injection. CDR3 length: 14 amino acids. CDR1 is MNHEY, CDR2 SMNVEV, per germline (reference sequence). V lost 3 bases, J lost 3 bases, and 12 bases lay in between. The receptor's source is a person aged 18-65 years who received the Ad26.COV2.S COVID-19 vaccine or a placebo. Sequenced here: peripheral blood, sampled in a trial of Ad26.COV2.S vaccine versus placebo. This rearrangement joins TRBV27 to TRBJ2-7; D might be TRBD1 (7 bases). This CDR3 is CASSFRGRYYEQYF. The CDR3 nucleotides are TGTGCCAGCAGTTTCAGGGGGAGGTACTACGAGCAGTACTTC.